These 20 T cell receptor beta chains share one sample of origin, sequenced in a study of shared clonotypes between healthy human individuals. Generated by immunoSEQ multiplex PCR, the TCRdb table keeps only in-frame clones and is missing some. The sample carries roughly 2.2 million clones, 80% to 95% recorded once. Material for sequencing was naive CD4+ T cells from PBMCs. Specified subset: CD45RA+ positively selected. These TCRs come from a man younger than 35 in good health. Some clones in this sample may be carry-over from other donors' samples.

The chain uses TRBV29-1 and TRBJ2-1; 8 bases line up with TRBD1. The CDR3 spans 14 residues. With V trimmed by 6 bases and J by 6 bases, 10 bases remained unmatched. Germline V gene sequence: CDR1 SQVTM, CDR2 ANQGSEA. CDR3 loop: CSVAGTGNSNEQFF. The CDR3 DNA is TGCAGCGTCGCCGGGACAGGAAATAGCAATGAGCAGTTCTTC.

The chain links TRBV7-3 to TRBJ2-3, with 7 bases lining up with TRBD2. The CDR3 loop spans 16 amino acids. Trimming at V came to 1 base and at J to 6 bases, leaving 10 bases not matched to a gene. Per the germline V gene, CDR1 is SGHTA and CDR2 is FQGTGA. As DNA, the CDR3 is TGTGCCAGCAGCTTAATGGCTAGCGGAGGACCCGATACGCAGTATTTT. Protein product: CASSLMASGGPDTQYF.

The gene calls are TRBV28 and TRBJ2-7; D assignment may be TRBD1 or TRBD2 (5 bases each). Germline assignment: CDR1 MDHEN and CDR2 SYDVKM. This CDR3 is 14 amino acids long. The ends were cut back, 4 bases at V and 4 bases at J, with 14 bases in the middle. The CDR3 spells CASSSTPGSYEQYF. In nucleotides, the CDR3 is TGTGCCAGCAGTTCTACCCCAGGGAGTTACGAGCAGTACTTC. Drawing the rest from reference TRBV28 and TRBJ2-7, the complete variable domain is DVKVTQSSRYLVKRTGEKVFLECVQDMDHENMFWYRQDPGLGLRLIYFSYDVKMKEKGDIPEGYSVSREKKERFSLILESASTNQTSMYLCASSSTPGSYEQYFGPGTRLTVT.

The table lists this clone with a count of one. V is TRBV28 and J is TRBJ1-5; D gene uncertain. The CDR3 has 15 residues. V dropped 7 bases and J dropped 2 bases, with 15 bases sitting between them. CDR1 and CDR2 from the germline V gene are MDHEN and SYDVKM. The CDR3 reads CASNPGWGGNQPQHF. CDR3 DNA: TGTGCCAGCAACCCGGGGTGGGGTGGCAATCAGCCCCAGCATTTT.

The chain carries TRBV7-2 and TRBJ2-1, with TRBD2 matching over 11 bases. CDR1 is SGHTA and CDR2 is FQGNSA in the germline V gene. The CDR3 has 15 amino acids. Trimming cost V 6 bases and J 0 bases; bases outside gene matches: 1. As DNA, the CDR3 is TGTGCCAGCAGAACTAGCGGGAGCTCCTACAATGAGCAGTTCTTC. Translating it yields CASRTSGSSYNEQFF.

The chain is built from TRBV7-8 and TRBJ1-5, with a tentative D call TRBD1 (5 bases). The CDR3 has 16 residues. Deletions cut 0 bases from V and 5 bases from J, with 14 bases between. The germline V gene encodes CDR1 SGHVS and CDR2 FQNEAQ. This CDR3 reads CASSLARRALDQPQHF. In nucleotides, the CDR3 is TGTGCCAGCAGCTTAGCCCGCAGGGCGTTGGATCAGCCCCAGCATTTT.

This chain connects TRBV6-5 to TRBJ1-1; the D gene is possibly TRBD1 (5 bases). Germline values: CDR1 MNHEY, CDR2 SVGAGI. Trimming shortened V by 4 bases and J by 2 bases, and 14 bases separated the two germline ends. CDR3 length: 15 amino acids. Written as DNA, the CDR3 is TGTGCCAGCAGTTCGAAAGGCAGGGCCAACACTGAAGCTTTCTTT. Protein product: CASSSKGRANTEAFF.

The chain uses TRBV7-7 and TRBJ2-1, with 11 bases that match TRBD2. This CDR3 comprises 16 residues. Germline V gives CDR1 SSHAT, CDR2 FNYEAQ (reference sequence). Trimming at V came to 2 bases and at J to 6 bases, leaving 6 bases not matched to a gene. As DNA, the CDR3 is TGTGCCAGCAGCTTAAGTAGCGGGAGGGCCCTCAATGAGCAGTTCTTC. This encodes CASSLSSGRALNEQFF.

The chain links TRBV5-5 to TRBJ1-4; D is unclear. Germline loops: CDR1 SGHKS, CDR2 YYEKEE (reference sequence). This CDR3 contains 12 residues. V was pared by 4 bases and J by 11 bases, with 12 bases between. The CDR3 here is CASSRLGYKLFF. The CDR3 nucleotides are TGTGCCAGCAGCCGGCTGGGATACAAACTGTTTTTT.

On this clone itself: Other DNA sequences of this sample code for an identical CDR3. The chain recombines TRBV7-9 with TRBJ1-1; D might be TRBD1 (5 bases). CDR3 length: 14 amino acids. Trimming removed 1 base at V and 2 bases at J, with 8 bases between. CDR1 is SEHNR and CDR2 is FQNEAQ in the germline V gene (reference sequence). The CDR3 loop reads CASSLGRGNTEAFF. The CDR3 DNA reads TGTGCCAGCAGCTTAGGAAGGGGTAACACTGAAGCTTTCTTT.

CDR3 in DNA: TGTGCCAGCAAGGTTTGGACAGCCGGGGACACCGGGGAGCTGTTTTTT. It is translated as CASKVWTAGDTGELFF. The V and J genes are TRBV2 and TRBJ2-2; D is perhaps TRBD1 (6 bases). The CDR3 runs to 16 residues. The V gene lost 7 bases and the J gene lost 3 bases, with 18 bases spanning the gap. CDR1 and CDR2 (germline): SNHLY, FYNNEI.

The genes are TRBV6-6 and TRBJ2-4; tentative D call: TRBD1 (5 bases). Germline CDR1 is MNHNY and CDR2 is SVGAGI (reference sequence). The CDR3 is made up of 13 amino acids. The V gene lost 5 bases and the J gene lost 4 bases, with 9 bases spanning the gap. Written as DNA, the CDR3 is TGTGCCAGCAGTCAGACAGCTAAAAACATTCAGTACTTC. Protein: CASSQTAKNIQYF.

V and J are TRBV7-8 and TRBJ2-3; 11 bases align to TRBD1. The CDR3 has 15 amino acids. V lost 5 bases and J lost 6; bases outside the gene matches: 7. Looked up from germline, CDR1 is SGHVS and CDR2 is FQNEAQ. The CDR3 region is CASSIWGQGGDTQYF. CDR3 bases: TGTGCCAGCAGCATATGGGGACAGGGGGGTGATACGCAGTATTTT.

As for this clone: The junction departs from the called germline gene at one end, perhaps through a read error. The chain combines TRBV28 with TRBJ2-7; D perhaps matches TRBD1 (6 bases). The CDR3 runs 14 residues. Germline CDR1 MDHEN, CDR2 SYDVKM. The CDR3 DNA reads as TGTGCCAGCAGTTTAATGGACAGTACCTACAAGCAGTACTTC. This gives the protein CASSLMDSTYKQYF.

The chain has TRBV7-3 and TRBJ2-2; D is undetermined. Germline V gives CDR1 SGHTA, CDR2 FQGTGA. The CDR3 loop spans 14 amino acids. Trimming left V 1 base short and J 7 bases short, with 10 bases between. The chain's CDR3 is CASSLSARVGELFF. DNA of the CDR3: TGTGCCAGCAGCTTAAGTGCAAGGGTCGGGGAGCTGTTTTTT.

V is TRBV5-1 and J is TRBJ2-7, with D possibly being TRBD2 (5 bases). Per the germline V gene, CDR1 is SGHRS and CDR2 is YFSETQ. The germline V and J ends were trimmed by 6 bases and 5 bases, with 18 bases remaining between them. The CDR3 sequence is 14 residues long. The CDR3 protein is CASTEDRPIDEQYF. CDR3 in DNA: TGCGCCAGCACGGAGGACCGCCCCATCGACGAGCAGTACTTC.

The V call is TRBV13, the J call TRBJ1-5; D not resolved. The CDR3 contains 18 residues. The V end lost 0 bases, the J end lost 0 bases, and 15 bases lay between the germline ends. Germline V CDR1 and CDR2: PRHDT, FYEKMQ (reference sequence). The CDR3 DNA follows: TGTGCCAGCAGCTTAGGAAGGAGCCGACCGTATAGCAATCAGCCCCAGCATTTT. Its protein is CASSLGRSRPYSNQPQHF.

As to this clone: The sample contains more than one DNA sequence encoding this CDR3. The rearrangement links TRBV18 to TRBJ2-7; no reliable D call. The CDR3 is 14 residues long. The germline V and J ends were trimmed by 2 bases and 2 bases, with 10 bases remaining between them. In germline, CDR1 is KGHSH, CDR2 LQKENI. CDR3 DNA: TGTGCCAGCTCACCATTGGGATCCACCTACGAGCAGTACTTC. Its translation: CASSPLGSTYEQYF.

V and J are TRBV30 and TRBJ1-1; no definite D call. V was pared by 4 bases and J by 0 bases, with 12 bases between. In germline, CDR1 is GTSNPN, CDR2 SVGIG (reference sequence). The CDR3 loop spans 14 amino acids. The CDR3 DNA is TGTGCCTGGAACCCGACTACCATGAACACTGAAGCTTTCTTT. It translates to CAWNPTTMNTEAFF.

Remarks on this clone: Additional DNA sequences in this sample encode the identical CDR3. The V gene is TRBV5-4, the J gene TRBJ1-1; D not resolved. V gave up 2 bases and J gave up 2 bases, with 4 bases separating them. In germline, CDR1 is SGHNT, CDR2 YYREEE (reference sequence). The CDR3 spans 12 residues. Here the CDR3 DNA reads TGTGCCAGCAGCTTAGCCAACACTGAAGCTTTCTTT. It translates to CASSLANTEAFF.